The rows below give T cell receptor beta chains drawn from one sample of a study of blood T cells in healthy people across ages. TCRdb re-analysed the 5' RACE reads in MiXCR, keeping a single row per CDR3 protein. The sample yields 650,000 to 1,000,000 distinct CDR3 sequences, 46% seen once. Source material: blood. The receptors here all came from an elderly man in good health. Each CDR3 is given with its conserved first and last residue. Each record gives: V gene, CDR3 length, CDR3 protein.

v_call: TRBV14
cdr3_length: 13
cdr3_aa: CASSRDQTGGQFF

v_call: TRBV3-1
cdr3_length: 13
cdr3_aa: CASSPQLNQPQHF

v_call: TRBV6-2/TRBV6-3
cdr3_length: 14
cdr3_aa: CASGSRGPRTEAFF

v_call: TRBV5-1
cdr3_length: 14
cdr3_aa: CASSLNGGTDTQYF

v_call: TRBV2
cdr3_length: 15
cdr3_aa: CASRPGSLAKNIQYF

v_call: TRBV6-4
cdr3_length: 15
cdr3_aa: CASSYSGAITDTQYF

v_call: TRBV20-1
cdr3_length: 13
cdr3_aa: CSGQTGGQETQYF

v_call: TRBV5-1
cdr3_length: 15
cdr3_aa: CASKPTPSGANVLTF

v_call: TRBV5-1
cdr3_length: 16
cdr3_aa: CASSLGDREDTGELFF

v_call: TRBV15
cdr3_length: 14
cdr3_aa: CATGRDQGTHEQYF

v_call: TRBV4-2
cdr3_length: 17
cdr3_aa: CASSQSQGTGVGETRYF